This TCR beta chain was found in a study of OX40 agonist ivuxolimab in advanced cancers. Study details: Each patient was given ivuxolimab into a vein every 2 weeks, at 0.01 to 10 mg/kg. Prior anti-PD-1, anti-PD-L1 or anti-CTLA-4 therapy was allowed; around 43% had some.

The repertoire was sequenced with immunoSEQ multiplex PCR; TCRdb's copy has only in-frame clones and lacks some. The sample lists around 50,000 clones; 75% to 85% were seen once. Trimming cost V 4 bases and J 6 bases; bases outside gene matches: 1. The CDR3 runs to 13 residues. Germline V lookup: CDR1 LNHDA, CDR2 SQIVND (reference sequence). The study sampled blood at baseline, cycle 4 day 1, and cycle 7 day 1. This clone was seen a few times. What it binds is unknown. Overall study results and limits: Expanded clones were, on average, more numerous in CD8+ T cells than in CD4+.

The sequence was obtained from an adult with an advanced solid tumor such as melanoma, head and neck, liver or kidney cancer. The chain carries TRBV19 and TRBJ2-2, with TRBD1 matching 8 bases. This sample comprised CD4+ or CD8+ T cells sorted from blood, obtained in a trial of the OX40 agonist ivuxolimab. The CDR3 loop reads CASSKTGAGELFF. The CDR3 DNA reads TGTGCCAGTAGTAAGACAGGGGCCGGGGAGCTGTTTTTT.